This entry is about one TCR beta chain. Its cognate antigen is unknown. The record originates from a study of OX40 agonist ivuxolimab in advanced cancers. Study-level background: Age averaged 60 years (range roughly 20 to 90), and more than 80% were male.

Produced via immunoSEQ multiplex PCR; TCRdb's table is partial and in-frame only. The sample lists about 100,000 clones; about 90% were seen once. This CDR3 comprises 13 residues. Germline CDR1 SNHLY, CDR2 FYNNEI. V lost 6 bases, J lost 3 bases, and 12 bases lay in between. Collection of blood occurred at baseline, at cycle 4 day 1, and at cycle 7 day 1. Study results and caveats: Antigen targets of the expanded peripheral T cells went undetermined.

The chain recombines TRBV2 with TRBJ2-7; a possible D gene is TRBD2 (5 bases). The input for sequencing was CD4+ or CD8+ T cells sorted from blood, taken in a trial of the OX40 agonist ivuxolimab. The TCR sequence derives from an adult with an advanced solid tumor such as melanoma, head and neck, liver or kidney cancer. The CDR3 bases are TGTGCCAGCAGGGGCCCGAGGGACTACGAGCAGTACTTC. The encoded protein is CASRGPRDYEQYF. Drawing the rest from reference TRBV2 and TRBJ2-7, the complete variable domain is EPEVTQTPSHQVTQMGQEVILRCVPISNHLYFYWYRQILGQKVEFLVSFYNNEISEKSEIFDDQFSVERPDGSNFTLKIRSTKLEDSAMYFCASRGPRDYEQYFGPGTRLTVT.